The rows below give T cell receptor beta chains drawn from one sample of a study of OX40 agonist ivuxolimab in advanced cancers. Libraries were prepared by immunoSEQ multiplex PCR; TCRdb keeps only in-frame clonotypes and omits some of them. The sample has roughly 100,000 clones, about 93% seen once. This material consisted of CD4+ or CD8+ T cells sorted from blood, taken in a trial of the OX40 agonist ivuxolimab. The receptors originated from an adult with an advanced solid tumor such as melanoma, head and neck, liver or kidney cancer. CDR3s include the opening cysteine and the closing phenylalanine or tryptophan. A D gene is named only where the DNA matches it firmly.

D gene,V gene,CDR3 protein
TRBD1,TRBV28,CASSLGPDRGLSNEQFF
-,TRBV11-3,CASRFGENTEAFF
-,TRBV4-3,CASSPRNRAGGANVLTF
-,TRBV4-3,CASSQVRLGTGELFF
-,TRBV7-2,CASGQGAEQTQYF
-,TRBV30,CAWSLLAPTYEQYF
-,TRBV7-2,CASSLVNYGYTF
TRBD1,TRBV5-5,CASSLRQGANYGYTF
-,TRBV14,CASSRATRIQETQYF
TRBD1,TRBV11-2,CASSSPRGLYFYEQYF
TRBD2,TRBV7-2,CASSLGVAGGTDTQYF
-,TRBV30,CAWSVRRVPNYGYTF
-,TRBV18,CASSPQGGEAFF
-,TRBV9,CASSVVENEQFF
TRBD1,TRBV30,CAWRDRGRTNEKLFF
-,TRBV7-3,CASRDSSTDTQYF
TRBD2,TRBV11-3,CASSSLAGGGETQYF
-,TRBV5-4,CASSPRVAETQYF
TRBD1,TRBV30,CAWSAGGPSGNTIYF
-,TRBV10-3,CAISKRREADEQYF
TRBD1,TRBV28,CASSTGGVRQPQHF
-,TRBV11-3,CASSRTVNTEAFF